The 11 T cell receptor beta chains reported below all come from one sample, sequenced in a study of shared clonotypes between healthy human individuals (dated by TCRdb to 2020 to 2021). Library preparation used the immunoSEQ multiplex PCR assay. Not all clones reach the TCRdb copy of this immuneACCESS table, which keeps in-frame sequences only. Checked studies attribute under half of the gap to unresolved V genes and leave the rest unexplained. Present in this sample are under 2.5 million clones, 85% to 95% of which were seen just once. The ten largest clones add up to approximately 0.4% of the sample. Sequencing was carried out using naive CD4+ T cells from PBMCs. The meaning of the sample's cell subset or site label: CD45RA+ positively selected. The receptors shown here come from a man between 18 and 29 years old in good health. Some clones in this sample may be carry-over from other donors' samples.

The chain combines TRBV2 with TRBJ2-6; 10 bases align to TRBD1. CDR3 length: 17 residues. J gave up 2 bases and V 4 bases, and 5 bases lay outside the gene matches. Per the germline V gene, CDR1 is SNHLY and CDR2 is FYNNEI. CDR3 residues: CASSGGQGTTGANVLTF. The CDR3 DNA sequence: TGTGCCAGCAGTGGGGGACAGGGGACGACTGGGGCCAACGTCCTGACTTTC.

The rearrangement uses TRBV7-2 and TRBJ2-1, with D tentatively TRBD2 (5 bases). Germline CDR1 is SGHTA and CDR2 is FQGNSA. This CDR3 spans 14 amino acids. The V and J ends lost 2 bases and 7 bases respectively, with 12 bases between them. CDR3 sequence reads: CASSLSGANNEQFF. The CDR3 DNA reads as TGTGCCAGCAGCTTAAGCGGAGCCAATAATGAGCAGTTCTTC.

This clone came up once. The chain links TRBV7-2 to TRBJ1-1; 7 bases map to TRBD1. The length of the CDR3 is 13 residues. Looked up from germline, CDR1 is SGHTA and CDR2 is FQGNSA. V dropped 5 bases and J dropped 9; count of bases not matched to a gene: 9. CDR3 amino acids: CASSGPDRAQAFF. The CDR3 DNA reads TGTGCCAGCAGCGGTCCCGACAGGGCCCAAGCTTTCTTT.

The sample holds a few counts of this clone. The chain couples TRBV30 to TRBJ1-5; the D is unclear. Germline assignment: CDR1 GTSNPN and CDR2 SVGIG (reference sequence). Between the trimmed V and J ends, which lost 4 bases and 9 bases, there was a span of 16 bases. The length of the CDR3 is 13 residues. CDR3 nucleotides: TGTGCCTGGACTGACTCCAAGGGCAGGCCCCAGCATTTT. The encoded protein is CAWTDSKGRPQHF. The full variable domain, with the rest looked up from reference TRBV30 and TRBJ1-5, is SQTIHQWPATLVQPVGSPLSLECTVEGTSNPNLYWYRQAAGRGLQLLFYSVGIGQISSEVPQNLSASRPQDRQFILSSKKLLLSDSGFYLCAWTDSKGRPQHFGDGTRLSIL.

This clone was found once. The rearrangement joins TRBV7-9 to TRBJ1-4, with 9 bases that match TRBD1. CDR3 length: 15 residues. Germline loops: CDR1 SEHNR, CDR2 FQNEAQ (reference sequence). The trim removed 4 bases at V and 5 bases at J, leaving 5 bases unmatched. In nucleotides, the CDR3 is TGTGCCAGCAGCTCAGGACAGGGGCGAAATGAAAAACTGTTTTTT. This translates into CASSSGQGRNEKLFF.

This clone was seen only once. Other DNA sequences of this sample code for an identical CDR3. The V call is TRBV5-4, the J call TRBJ1-4, with 12 bases aligning to TRBD1. Germline values: CDR1 SGHNT, CDR2 YYREEE (reference sequence). This CDR3 is 14 amino acids long. V shed 3 bases and J 8 bases; nucleotides not matched to a gene: 2. The CDR3 coding sequence is TGTGCCAGCAGCTGGGGGACAGGGGGCGAAAAACTGTTTTTT. It encodes CASSWGTGGEKLFF.

This chain uses TRBV15 with TRBJ2-7, with D tentatively TRBD2 (5 bases). Germline CDR1 reads LNHNV; CDR2 reads YYDKDF (reference sequence). Trimming took off 1 base at V and 2 bases at J, with 24 bases between the two ends. This CDR3 region has 19 residues. In nucleotides, the CDR3 is TGTGCCACCAGCAGAGGATTGGGCTTTGGGAGCGGAAAAACCTACGAGCAGTACTTC. It codes for CATSRGLGFGSGKTYEQYF. The entire variable domain, with the rest obtained from reference TRBV15 and TRBJ2-7, is as follows: DAMVIQNPRYQVTQFGKPVTLSCSQTLNHNVMYWYQQKSSQAPKLLFHYYDKDFNNEADTPDNFQSRRPNTSFCFLDIRSPGLGDTAMYLCATSRGLGFGSGKTYEQYFGPGTRLTVT.

This clone has just one count. The V gene is TRBV5-5, the J gene TRBJ2-3, with 7 bases fitting TRBD1. J lost 1 base, V lost 4 bases, and 3 bases had no gene match. Germline lookup yields CDR1 SGHKS and CDR2 YYEKEE (reference sequence). The CDR3 contains 14 residues. CDR3 coding DNA: TGTGCCAGCAGCGTTACAGGGGGCACAGATACGCAGTATTTT. It is translated as CASSVTGGTDTQYF.

The CDR3 sequence is CASSLWEGAMNTEAFF. The CDR3 DNA is TGTGCCAGCAGTTTGTGGGAGGGGGCGATGAACACTGAAGCTTTCTTT. The chain has TRBV28 and TRBJ1-1, with 7 bases aligning to TRBD1. The germline V gene has CDR1 MDHEN and CDR2 SYDVKM. The CDR3 sequence is 16 residues long. Trimming cost V 3 bases and J 0 bases; bases outside gene matches: 7. The full variable domain, in which reference TRBV28 and TRBJ1-1 provide the parts outside the CDR3, is DVKVTQSSRYLVKRTGEKVFLECVQDMDHENMFWYRQDPGLGLRLIYFSYDVKMKEKGDIPEGYSVSREKKERFSLILESASTNQTSMYLCASSLWEGAMNTEAFFGQGTRLTVV.

In this sample, this clone turned up a few times. The same CDR3 arises from other DNA sequences in this sample as well. The gene calls are TRBV19 and TRBJ1-1; no reliable D call. The V end lost 6 bases, the J end lost 0 bases, and 5 bases lay between the germline ends. The CDR3 extends over 12 amino acids. Germline V CDR1 and CDR2: LNHDA, SQIVND (reference sequence). The CDR3 region is CASSPLNTEAFF. The CDR3 DNA is TGTGCCAGTAGCCCTTTGAACACTGAAGCTTTCTTT.

The chain recombines TRBV7-2 with TRBJ2-7; D ambiguous. Trimming took off 1 base at V and 1 base at J, with 11 bases between the two ends. The CDR3 is made up of 15 amino acids. Germline V gives CDR1 SGHTA, CDR2 FQGNSA. Here the CDR3 reads CASSLVVGPSYEQYF. The CDR3 DNA reads as TGTGCCAGCAGCTTAGTTGTCGGCCCATCCTACGAGCAGTACTTC.